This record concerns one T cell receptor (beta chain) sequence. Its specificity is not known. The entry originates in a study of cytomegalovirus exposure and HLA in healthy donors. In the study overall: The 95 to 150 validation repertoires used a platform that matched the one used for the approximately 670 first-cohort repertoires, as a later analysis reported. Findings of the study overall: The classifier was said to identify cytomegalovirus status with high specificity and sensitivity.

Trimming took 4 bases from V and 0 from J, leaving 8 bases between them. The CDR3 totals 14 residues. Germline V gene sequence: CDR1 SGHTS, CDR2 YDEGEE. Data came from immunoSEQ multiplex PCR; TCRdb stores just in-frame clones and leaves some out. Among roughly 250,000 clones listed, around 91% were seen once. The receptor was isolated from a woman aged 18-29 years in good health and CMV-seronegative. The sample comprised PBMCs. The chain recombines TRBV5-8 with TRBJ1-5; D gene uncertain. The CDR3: CASSRLISNQPQHF. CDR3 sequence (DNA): TGTGCCAGCAGCAGACTTATTAGCAATCAGCCCCAGCATTTT. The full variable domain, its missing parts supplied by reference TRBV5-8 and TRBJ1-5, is EAGVTQSPTHLIKTRGQQATLRCSPISGHTSVYWYQQALGLGLQFLLWYDEGEERNRGNFPPRFSGRQFPNYSSELNVNALELEDSALYLCASSRLISNQPQHFGDGTRLSIL.